Presented here are 20 T cell receptor beta chains from one specimen sequenced in a study of shared clonotypes between healthy human individuals. The table came from immunoSEQ multiplex PCR; TCRdb's copy has only in-frame clones and leaves some out. The sample holds roughly 1.5 million clones; roughly 98% are singletons and the top ten take roughly 0.4%. Sequenced material: naive CD4+ T cells sorted from blood. Documented subset: CD45RA+ positively selected. The receptor set was obtained from a man aged 25-45 years in good health.

The chain is built from TRBV6-6 and TRBJ2-5; no definite D call. The CDR3 runs 11 residues. Germline-derived CDR1 and CDR2 are MNHNY and SVGAGI (reference sequence). Trimming removed 5 bases from V and 5 bases from J, with 6 bases in between. CDR3 nucleotides: TGTGCCAGCAGTATCTCGGAGACCCAGTACTTC. Protein: CASSISETQYF.

This chain joins TRBV2 and TRBJ1-5; tentative D call: TRBD1 (5 bases). The V and J ends lost 3 bases and 4 bases respectively, with 13 bases between them. The CDR3 is 15 residues long. Germline assignment: CDR1 SNHLY and CDR2 FYNNEI. The CDR3 loop reads CASSDPGPGNQPQHF. The CDR3 DNA sequence: TGTGCCAGCAGTGACCCGGGACCGGGGAATCAGCCCCAGCATTTT.

The chain is built from TRBV6-5 and TRBJ2-5; D remains unclear. This CDR3 region has 14 residues. Germline V gene lookup returns CDR1 MNHEY and CDR2 SVGAGI. Trimming removed 0 bases from V and 2 bases from J, with 7 bases in between. CDR3 bases: TGTGCCAGCAGTTACTCTACGCAGCAAGAGACCCAGTACTTC. This encodes CASSYSTQQETQYF.

As to this clone: The junction departs from the called germline gene at one end, perhaps through a read error. V usage is TRBV4-1 and J usage is TRBJ2-2; TRBD2 agrees at 9 bases. Germline V lookup: CDR1 MGHRA, CDR2 YSYEKL. This CDR3 has 15 residues. The DNA of the CDR3 is TGCGCCACCAGCGAGGGCGGGAGGGGGATCGGGGAGCTGTTTTTT. It is translated as CATSEGGRGIGELFF.

The CDR3 region is CASSVATGVTSGRTGELFF. The CDR3 bases are TGTGCCAGCAGCGTAGCTACAGGGGTGACTAGCGGGAGGACCGGGGAGCTGTTTTTT. The chain recombines TRBV9 with TRBJ2-2, with TRBD2 matching over 13 bases. Germline CDR1 and CDR2: SGDLS and YYNGEE. The CDR3 contains 19 residues. After removal of 0 bases from V and 5 bases from J, the junction contained 10 bases not matched to a gene.

This chain links TRBV7-2 with TRBJ2-1, with D possibly matching TRBD2 (6 bases). Germline loops: CDR1 SGHTA, CDR2 FQGNSA. Trimming shortened V by 6 bases and J by 4 bases, and 10 bases separated the two germline ends. The CDR3 contains 13 residues. The CDR3 sequence: CASRPGGYNEQFF. CDR3 in DNA: TGTGCCAGCAGGCCCGGGGGTTACAATGAGCAGTTCTTC.

This chain uses TRBV19 with TRBJ2-7; TRBD1 aligns across 7 bases. Per the germline V gene, CDR1 is LNHDA and CDR2 is SQIVND (reference sequence). Trimming removed 6 bases from V and 3 bases from J; junction bases left unmatched: 17. This CDR3 is built from 17 residues. In DNA, the CDR3 is TGTGCCAGTAGCACTTTGGAGATCAACAGGGGAATCTACGAGCAGTACTTC. Its translation: CASSTLEINRGIYEQYF.

CDR3 in amino acids: CASTPRGFESEQYF. The CDR3 DNA follows: TGTGCCAGCACCCCCAGAGGGTTTGAATCGGAACAGTACTTC. The chain uses TRBV7-9 and TRBJ2-7, with TRBD2 as a possible D gene (5 bases). Germline CDR1 SEHNR, CDR2 FQNEAQ (reference sequence). The germline V and J ends were trimmed by 7 bases and 10 bases, with 23 bases remaining between them. The CDR3 is 14 residues long. Full variable domain (outside the CDR3, taken from reference TRBV7-9 and TRBJ2-7): DTGVSQNPRHKITKRGQNVTFRCDPISEHNRLYWYRQTLGQGPEFLTYFQNEAQLEKSRLLSDRFSAERPKGSFSTLEIQRTEQGDSAMYLCASTPRGFESEQYFGPGTRLTVT.

This chain uses TRBV11-1 with TRBJ2-1; TRBD1 agrees at 7 bases. The CDR3 extends over 16 amino acids. CDR1 SGHAT and CDR2 FQDESV come from the germline V gene (reference sequence). V was clipped by 0 bases and J by 7 bases; unmatched bases: 9. CDR3 protein: CASSLALAGGGNEQFF. CDR3 nucleotide sequence: TGTGCCAGCAGCTTAGCGCTGGCAGGGGGTGGAAATGAGCAGTTCTTC.

Remarks on this clone: The same CDR3 is also encoded by other DNA sequences in this sample. This chain's CDR3 is CASSLEGQETQYF. CDR3 bases: TGCGCCAGCAGCTTAGAGGGGCAAGAGACCCAGTACTTC. The chain carries TRBV5-1 and TRBJ2-5; D is perhaps TRBD1 or TRBD2 (5 bases each). The V and J ends lost 2 bases and 2 bases respectively, with 7 bases between them. The CDR3 runs 13 residues. The germline CDR1 and CDR2 sequences are SGHRS and YFSETQ.

The count of this clone is one. V gene TRBV5-6 combines with J gene TRBJ2-7, with 12 positions matching TRBD2. CDR1 and CDR2 from the germline V gene are SGHDT and YYEEEE. The CDR3 is 16 amino acids. V gave up 6 bases and J gave up 2 bases; unmatched junction bases: 9. Written as DNA, the CDR3 is TGTGCCAGCAACCAGGGGGCTAGCGGGAGGGCCTACGAGCAGTACTTC. Translating gives CASNQGASGRAYEQYF. The whole variable domain, filled in from reference TRBV5-6 and TRBJ2-7, reads DAGVTQSPTHLIKTRGQQVTLRCSPKSGHDTVSWYQQALGQGPQFIFQYYEEEERQRGNFPDRFSGHQFPNYSSELNVNALLLGDSALYLCASNQGASGRAYEQYFGPGTRLTVT.

This chain connects TRBV5-4 to TRBJ2-5, with TRBD2 matching over 10 bases. Germline CDR1 and CDR2: SGHNT and YYREEE (reference sequence). The CDR3 covers 18 residues. With 0 bases clipped from V and 4 bases from J, the junction kept 12 bases outside the gene matches. This chain's CDR3 is CASSLVRAGGPWSETQYF. The DNA for the CDR3 is TGTGCCAGCAGCTTGGTTCGAGCGGGAGGGCCCTGGTCAGAGACCCAGTACTTC.

The chain couples TRBV7-8 to TRBJ1-5; D may be TRBD1 (6 bases). The CDR3 is made up of 16 amino acids. V was trimmed by 5 bases and J by 0 bases, leaving 14 bases between them. Germline CDR1 reads SGHVS; CDR2 reads FQNEAQ. CDR3 nucleotide sequence: TGTGCCAGCAGCACCTGGGACATTTATAGCAATCAGCCCCAGCATTTT. It codes for CASSTWDIYSNQPQHF.

The chain is built from TRBV7-2 and TRBJ2-7; 8 bases are shared with TRBD1. The CDR3 sequence is 14 residues long. J was trimmed by 3 bases and V by 6 bases; bases with no gene match: 7. In germline, CDR1 is SGHTA, CDR2 FQGNSA. The CDR3 here is CASSLRTGNYEQYF. Written as DNA, the CDR3 is TGTGCCAGCAGTTTACGGACAGGGAACTACGAGCAGTACTTC.

The chain uses TRBV7-9 and TRBJ2-1; 7 bases align to TRBD2. The CDR3 runs to 15 residues. Germline V gives CDR1 SEHNR, CDR2 FQNEAQ (reference sequence). V gave up 5 bases and J gave up 6 bases; unmatched junction bases: 10. CDR3 sequence: CASSSLREAGNEQFF. The CDR3 coding sequence is TGTGCCAGCAGCAGTCTCCGGGAGGCAGGCAATGAGCAGTTCTTC.

The rearrangement uses TRBV5-6 and TRBJ1-5; 10 nucleotides agree with TRBD1. The V segment lost 4 bases and the J segment 4 bases; nucleotides outside the gene matches: 5. The CDR3 sequence is 15 residues long. CDR1 SGHDT and CDR2 YYEEEE come from the germline V gene. CDR3 sequence reads: CASSLTGGRNQPQHF. The DNA of the CDR3 is TGTGCCAGCAGCCTGACAGGGGGCCGAAATCAGCCCCAGCATTTT.

The chain has TRBV29-1 and TRBJ2-1; D may correspond to TRBD1 or TRBD2 (5 bases each). Germline CDR1 is SQVTM and CDR2 is ANQGSEA. V was pared by 3 bases and J by 0 bases, with 9 bases between. There are 14 residues in the CDR3. CDR3 sequence: CSVEAGSSYNEQFF. As DNA, the CDR3 is TGCAGCGTTGAGGCAGGGAGCTCCTACAATGAGCAGTTCTTC.

The chain has TRBV7-2 and TRBJ2-7; the match to TRBD2 covers 7 bases. The CDR3 contains 17 residues. From germline, CDR1 is SGHTA and CDR2 FQGNSA. With V trimmed by 0 bases and J by 2 bases, 10 bases remained unmatched. CDR3 sequence (DNA): TGTGCCAGCAGCTTAGCTCTTGGGGGAGGGTTTACCTACGAGCAGTACTTC. Protein product: CASSLALGGGFTYEQYF.

CDR3 DNA sequence: TGTGCCAGCACCTTTCCGGGACTCTCCTACAATGAGCAGTTCTTC. Translating gives CASTFPGLSYNEQFF. The rearrangement links TRBV28 to TRBJ2-1, with a weak D call TRBD2 (6 bases). The CDR3 sequence is 15 residues long. V was cut by 7 bases and J by 0 bases, with 13 bases left in between. The germline V gene has CDR1 MDHEN and CDR2 SYDVKM.

The chain links TRBV5-6 to TRBJ2-7, with no clear D. From germline, CDR1 is SGHDT and CDR2 YYEEEE. The CDR3 spans 12 residues. V lost 3 bases, J lost 0 bases, and 4 bases lay in between. The CDR3, as DNA: TGTGCCAGCAGCTCGAGCTCCTACGAGCAGTACTTC. Its translation: CASSSSSYEQYF. The full variable domain, completed using reference TRBV5-6 and TRBJ2-7, is DAGVTQSPTHLIKTRGQQVTLRCSPKSGHDTVSWYQQALGQGPQFIFQYYEEEERQRGNFPDRFSGHQFPNYSSELNVNALLLGDSALYLCASSSSSYEQYFGPGTRLTVT.